Listed below are T cell receptor beta chains from one sample, sequenced in a study of blood T cell repertoires in COVID-19. The repertoire was sequenced with immunoSEQ multiplex PCR; TCRdb's copy has only in-frame clones and lacks some. In the table there are approximately 150,000 clones, 87% of which are singletons. The material sequenced was PBMCs or T cells enriched from blood (not recorded which). The receptors originated from a woman in her 40s who had been exposed to COVID-19. Each CDR3 is given with its conserved first and last residue. Each record gives: V gene, D gene, CDR3 protein. D genes are given only for firm matches.

>TRBV6-5|NA
CAGARAGGSPLHF
>TRBV3-1/TRBV3-2|TRBD2
CASSQAGRADTQYF
>TRBV4-1|TRBD2
CASSQRRGGADYEQYF
>TRBV7-3|TRBD2
CASSLATSGGTNTDTQYF
>TRBV12-5|NA
CASGGRGEDGYTF
>TRBV5-6|NA
CASILGLADTGELFF
>TRBV27|NA
CASSLQGNRDQPQHF
>TRBV28|TRBD2
CASSLGLAGWTGELFF
>TRBV28|NA
CASSLGLAKNIQYF
>TRBV6-6|TRBD2
CASVTSGGGTYEQYF
>TRBV3-1/TRBV3-2|TRBD2
CASSQALGLAGAGELFF
>TRBV19|TRBD2
CASSTLAGGSSTDTQYF
>TRBV7-9|NA
CASNLNRGEHTIYF
>TRBV7-9|NA
CASSLGAGNTDTQYF
>TRBV6-5|NA
CASSAGDYGYTF
>TRBV5-1|NA
CASSIQDQETQYF
>TRBV12-3/TRBV12-4|NA
CASSSSQPQHF
>TRBV7-2|TRBD1
CASSLQGTSSYNEQFF
>TRBV27|NA
CASSSSAGRPFYGYTF
>TRBV7-2|TRBD1
CASSPDRGRSETQYF
>TRBV6-2/TRBV6-3|TRBD1
CASSSQTGGTDTQYF
>TRBV18|TRBD1
CASSPGTGGDTEAFF
>TRBV7-2|NA
CASSSEVGAGYTF
>TRBV19|TRBD2
CASRRAGSTDTQYF
>TRBV7-9|NA
CASSLGRGSNQPQHF
>TRBV5-1|TRBD1
CASSSTIPGQGGYGYTF
>TRBV6-1|NA
CASSVLGGSGTLYNEQFF
>TRBV7-9|TRBD1
CASTWTGNYEQYF
>TRBV27|TRBD2
CASRNLAGPNYNEQFF
>TRBV9|NA
CASSVQGGGLYEQYF
>TRBV6-5|TRBD1
CASSSQGSGQPQHF
>TRBV4-2|NA
CASSQEGDGNTIYF
>TRBV6-5|TRBD1
CASRRTGGSYEQYF
>TRBV9|TRBD2
CASSSLAGVRYNEQFF
>TRBV27|NA
CASSLQGRDGYTF
>TRBV19|TRBD1
CASRRLDRDTGELFF
>TRBV7-2|NA
CASSLRATNEKLFF
>TRBV19|NA
CASSQAGLISYGYTF
>TRBV29-1|NA
CSVGAGMSYGYTF
>TRBV13|TRBD1
CASSTIGTGELYGYTF
>TRBV4-2|TRBD2
CASSQDLTSGVNEQFF
>TRBV28|TRBD1
CASGTGWSGGIGEQFF
>TRBV11-2|NA
CASSLGMRRNTEAFF
>TRBV28|NA
CASSSQDYGYTF
>TRBV19|NA
CASLTGFAPGTEAFF
>TRBV19|NA
CASSIGAVPNQPQHF
>TRBV5-4|NA
CASSWDRRGSTEAFF